This TCR beta chain is drawn from a study of resident and recirculating memory T cells in vitiligo. CDR1 is MGHRA, CDR2 YSYEKL, per germline. The CDR3 length is 14 residues. Trimming cost V 3 bases and J 4 bases; bases outside gene matches: 3. Sequencing used immunoSEQ multiplex PCR; TCRdb keeps in-frame clones, though not all of them. The table includes 75,000 to 95,000 clones, about 91% detected once. The rearrangement uses TRBV4-1 and TRBJ2-3, with TRBD2 matching 8 bases. Sequenced: blood. The TCR comes from a male donor with vitiligo. The CDR3: CASSHLAGPDTQYF. In DNA, the CDR3 is TGCGCCAGCAGCCACTTAGCGGGGCCAGATACGCAGTATTTT.